One and the same sample provided the 10 T cell receptor beta chains below, sequenced in a study. TCRdb itself ran the 5' RACE reads through MiXCR, one entry per CDR3 protein. The repertoire holds around 57,000 distinct CDR3 sequences, with roughly 28% as singletons. Material for sequencing was tumor-infiltrating memory CD4+ T cells sorted from the breast tumor. Noted subset: memory CD4+ T cells, CD4+CD45RO+CD25-. These receptor sequences come from a female donor with breast cancer.

This clonotype has just a few counts. CDR3 region: CASSSDHRGNTIYF. In DNA form, the CDR3 reads TGTGCCAGCAGTTCGGACCATCGCGGAAACACCATATATTTT. V gene TRBV6-1 combines with J gene TRBJ1-3; D gene ambiguous. The length of the CDR3 is 14 residues. Germline V gene sequence: CDR1 MNHNS, CDR2 SASEGT. The V end was cut by 5 bases, the J end by 4 bases, with 12 bases between.

This clonotype appeared many times. The chain combines TRBV9 with TRBJ2-1, with D unresolved. Germline loops: CDR1 SGDLS, CDR2 YYNGEE. Trimming pared 3 bases from V and 5 bases from J, leaving 15 bases between. The CDR3 contains 15 residues. The CDR3 sequence is CASSDPLQVNNEQFF. The DNA for the CDR3 is TGTGCCAGCAGCGATCCGCTCCAGGTCAACAATGAGCAGTTCTTC.

This clonotype was counted between two and nine times. The gene calls are TRBV6-5 and TRBJ1-6, with D unclear. Germline V gives CDR1 MNHEY, CDR2 SVGAGI. V lost 4 bases and J lost 10, with 14 bases in between. The length of the CDR3 is 14 residues. CDR3 protein: CASSSGGPASPLHF. CDR3 nucleotides: TGTGCCAGCAGTTCAGGAGGGCCGGCGTCACCCCTCCACTTT.

The V call is TRBV7-9, the J call TRBJ1-1; maybe TRBD1 (5 bases). CDR3 length: 15 residues. From germline, CDR1 is SEHNR and CDR2 FQNEAQ (reference sequence). Trimming stripped 5 bases from V and 7 bases from J, with 20 bases between. The CDR3 nucleotides are TGTGCCAGCAGCCAAAGTACTACAGGATTTTTTGAAGCTTTCTTT. It translates to CASSQSTTGFFEAFF.

The chain couples TRBV29-1 to TRBJ1-2; the D gene is possibly TRBD1 (5 bases). The CDR3 spans 13 residues. V lost 1 base, J lost 1 base, and 7 bases lay in between. Germline V lookup: CDR1 SQVTM, CDR2 ANQGSEA. This CDR3 is CSVEVDSNYGYTF. DNA for the CDR3: TGCAGCGTTGAAGTAGACAGTAACTATGGCTACACCTTC.

This clonotype was observed at least ten times. The CDR3 region is CSPTQGSTEAFF. The CDR3 bases are TGCAGTCCCACCCAGGGAAGCACTGAAGCTTTCTTT. The chain is built from TRBV29-1 and TRBJ1-1; maybe TRBD1 (5 bases). Germline-derived CDR1 and CDR2 are SQVTM and ANQGSEA. The CDR3 has 12 amino acids.

This clonotype was recorded a few times. The chain carries TRBV6-6 and TRBJ1-4; D remains ambiguous. The CDR3 covers 12 residues. V gave up 1 base and J gave up 8 bases, with 5 bases separating them. The germline CDR1 and CDR2 sequences are MNHNY and SVGAGI (reference sequence). CDR3 in amino acids: CASSYYGEKLFF. Here the CDR3 DNA reads TGTGCCAGCAGTTACTACGGGGAAAAACTGTTTTTT.

This clonotype was detected a few times. The chain combines TRBV5-1 with TRBJ2-3; 8 positions match TRBD1. Germline trimming cut 4 bases from V and 6 bases from J; bases unmatched to any gene: 4. The germline V gene encodes CDR1 SGHRS and CDR2 YFSETQ. The CDR3 is made up of 13 amino acids. CDR3 nucleotides: TGCGCCAGCAGCACACGACAGGGGGATACGCAGTATTTT. Translating it yields CASSTRQGDTQYF.

The chain has TRBV3-1 and TRBJ2-5; unclear D gene. This CDR3 comprises 13 residues. Germline V lookup: CDR1 LGHDT, CDR2 YNNKEL (reference sequence). V dropped 1 base and J dropped 5 bases, with 8 bases sitting between them. The CDR3 is CASSQGRVETQYF. CDR3 nucleotide sequence: TGTGCCAGCAGCCAAGGACGGGTGGAGACCCAGTACTTC.

The chain is built from TRBV7-9 and TRBJ2-1; 13 positions agree with TRBD2. The CDR3 has 18 residues. Germline lookup yields CDR1 SEHNR and CDR2 FQNEAQ (reference sequence). V was clipped by 5 bases and J by 1 base; unmatched bases: 8. This chain's CDR3 is CASSASGTSGKSYNEQFF. The CDR3 region has the DNA TGTGCCAGCAGCGCTTCCGGGACTAGCGGGAAATCCTACAATGAGCAGTTCTTC.